The 29 T cell receptor beta chains below come from one sample, sequenced in a study of shared clonotypes between healthy human individuals (TCRdb year 2020). The library relied on the immunoSEQ multiplex PCR assay. This immuneACCESS table, as held by TCRdb, lists in-frame sequences with V and J called but not all clones. Of the missing ones, under half trace to an unresolved V gene in checked studies; the others have no known cause. Within this sample are roughly 2 million clones, with about 95% of them counted one time only. The ten most abundant clones make up about 1.1% of the sample. CD8 naive samples were obtained by positive selection for CCR7 among CD45RO-negative cells, yielding a CD45RA+CCR7+ population from which TemRA cells were excluded. Specimen: naive CD8+ T cells sorted from blood. This specimen's cell subset or site label, per the study, means: CD45RA+CCR7+. The receptors shown here come from a man between 18 and 35 years old in good health.

The chain uses TRBV13 and TRBJ1-2; a weak D match, TRBD1 (6 bases). V lost 3 bases to trimming and J lost 8 bases, with 16 bases between them. Germline values: CDR1 PRHDT, CDR2 FYEKMQ (reference sequence). CDR3 length: 14 amino acids. CDR3 amino acids: CASSFAGDYEGYTF. CDR3 nucleotide sequence: TGTGCCAGCAGCTTCGCAGGGGACTATGAGGGCTACACCTTC.

The V and J genes are TRBV9 and TRBJ2-7; D unresolved. Germline V lookup: CDR1 SGDLS, CDR2 YYNGEE. Trimming shortened V by 2 bases and J by 3 bases, and 15 bases separated the two germline ends. The CDR3 sequence is 15 residues long. The CDR3 here is CASSVDWGTGYEQYF. DNA of the CDR3: TGTGCCAGCAGCGTCGACTGGGGAACGGGCTACGAGCAGTACTTC.

The chain employs TRBV19 and TRBJ2-1, with TRBD2 matching 13 bases. In germline, CDR1 is LNHDA, CDR2 SQIVND (reference sequence). The CDR3 contains 15 residues. After removal of 5 bases from V and 10 bases from J, the junction contained 8 bases not matched to a gene. The CDR3 sequence is CASSLGTSGIGEQFF. The CDR3 DNA reads TGTGCCAGTAGTCTCGGGACTAGCGGGATAGGGGAGCAGTTCTTC. Combining the CDR3 with reference TRBV19 and TRBJ2-1 gives the whole variable domain DGGITQSPKYLFRKEGQNVTLSCEQNLNHDAMYWYRQDPGQGLRLIYYSQIVNDFQKGDIAEGYSVSREKKESFPLTVTSAQKNPTAFYLCASSLGTSGIGEQFFGPGTRLTVL.

V is TRBV4-1 and J is TRBJ1-1; D gene ambiguous. The germline CDR1 and CDR2 sequences are MGHRA and YSYEKL. The CDR3 is 13 residues long. Trimming removed 4 bases at V and 8 bases at J, with 14 bases between. The CDR3 DNA reads TGCGCCAGCAGCCCCAGGAGCCTTGCGGAAGCTTTCTTT. Translating it yields CASSPRSLAEAFF.

The chain is built from TRBV4-1 and TRBJ1-2; TRBD1 matches at 7 bases. Germline CDR1 MGHRA, CDR2 YSYEKL. The CDR3 runs to 15 residues. With V trimmed by 3 bases and J by 6 bases, 10 bases remained unmatched. Written as DNA, the CDR3 is TGCGCCAGCAGCCATTCCACAGGGGTTGGAGATGGCTACACCTTC. It encodes CASSHSTGVGDGYTF.

This chain links TRBV2 with TRBJ1-3, with TRBD1 as a possible D gene (5 bases). Trimming cost V 11 bases and J 2 bases, with 16 bases left between them. This CDR3 is built from 14 residues. The germline gives CDR1 SNHLY, CDR2 FYNNEI. The CDR3 DNA is TGTGCCGTACTCGGGGGGTTAGCTGGAAACACCATATATTTT. The encoded protein is CAVLGGLAGNTIYF.

The rearrangement joins TRBV9 to TRBJ2-7, with a tentative D call TRBD1 (6 bases). Germline CDR1 reads SGDLS; CDR2 reads YYNGEE. Trimming took 3 bases from V and 0 from J, leaving 13 bases between them. The length of the CDR3 is 15 residues. The CDR3 DNA is TGTGCCAGCAGCGAGAGGGACATATACTCCTACGAGCAGTACTTC. This translates into CASSERDIYSYEQYF.

With regard to this clone: Other nucleotide sequences from this sample produce the same CDR3. This chain joins TRBV4-1 and TRBJ1-1, with 8 bases identical to TRBD1. The CDR3 consists of 15 residues. With V trimmed by 4 bases and J by 0 bases, 4 bases remained unmatched. Germline CDR1 reads MGHRA; CDR2 reads YSYEKL. The CDR3 spells CASSPGTGLNTEAFF. The CDR3 nucleotides read TGCGCCAGCAGCCCAGGGACAGGATTGAACACTGAAGCTTTCTTT.

The table lists this clone with a count of one. The rearrangement joins TRBV6-1 to TRBJ1-2; 7 bases line up with TRBD1. CDR1 is MNHNS and CDR2 is SASEGT in the germline V gene. Trimming removed 6 bases from V and 4 bases from J; junction bases left unmatched: 11. This CDR3 is 15 amino acids long. The CDR3 loop reads CASSSMLQGSYGYTF. In DNA form, the CDR3 reads TGTGCCAGCAGCAGCATGTTACAGGGGAGCTATGGCTACACCTTC.

Comment on this clone: The same CDR3 also results from other DNA sequences found in this sample. The rearrangement links TRBV5-1 to TRBJ2-4; tentatively, D is TRBD2 (5 bases). Germline V gene data show CDR1 as SGHRS and CDR2 as YFSETQ. V shed 0 bases and J shed 1 base, with 8 bases lying between them. The CDR3 is 15 residues long. The CDR3 DNA reads TGCGCCAGCAGCTTGGCTGGCGGGGCCAAAAACATTCAGTACTTC. It codes for CASSLAGGAKNIQYF.

This chain uses TRBV7-9 with TRBJ1-6; 9 bases line up with TRBD1. Germline CDR1 reads SEHNR; CDR2 reads FQNEAQ (reference sequence). The trim removed 5 bases at V and 9 bases at J, leaving 5 bases unmatched. The CDR3 spans 14 residues. In DNA form, the CDR3 reads TGTGCCAGCAGCCCGGGACAGGGTTTTTCACCCCTCCACTTT. It translates to CASSPGQGFSPLHF.

This clone is a singleton in its sample. V usage is TRBV4-2 and J usage is TRBJ1-4, with TRBD1 matching 7 bases. Germline V gives CDR1 LGHNA, CDR2 YNFKEQ. The V and J ends lost 4 bases and 10 bases, in that order; junction bases with no gene match: 15. The CDR3 has 16 amino acids. DNA for the CDR3: TGTGCCAGCAGCCCCAGACAGGGCGATGGGGAGGGAAAACTGTTTTTT. Its protein product is CASSPRQGDGEGKLFF.

The chain uses TRBV7-9 and TRBJ2-3; no clear D. This CDR3 is built from 14 residues. From germline, CDR1 is SEHNR and CDR2 FQNEAQ (reference sequence). V lost 6 bases and J lost 2, with 12 bases in between. In DNA form, the CDR3 reads TGTGCCAGCAGTTTACCCCTCAACACAGATACGCAGTATTTT. This translates into CASSLPLNTDTQYF.

The J gene is TRBJ2-7, the V gene TRBV5-8, with a weak D call TRBD1 (6 bases). Germline lookup yields CDR1 SGHTS and CDR2 YDEGEE. Trimming stripped 0 bases from V and 4 bases from J, with 14 bases between. This CDR3 is built from 15 residues. CDR3 loop: CASSLVQGIRYEQYF. The CDR3 region has the DNA TGTGCCAGCAGCTTGGTACAGGGCATCCGTTACGAGCAGTACTTC.

The chain joins TRBV27 to TRBJ1-5; 7 bases agree with TRBD1. V gave up 7 bases and J gave up 16 bases; unmatched junction bases: 19. This CDR3 is 14 amino acids long. Germline V gene sequence: CDR1 MNHEY, CDR2 SMNVEV (reference sequence). CDR3 nucleotide sequence: TGTGCCAGCACCCACGGTTCAGGGGCAGGGGGGTTACATTTT. The encoded protein is CASTHGSGAGGLHF.

The gene calls are TRBV7-9 and TRBJ1-4, with 10 bases that match TRBD1. V trimming: 5 bases; J trimming: 8 bases; junction bases outside the gene matches: 14. CDR1 is SEHNR and CDR2 is FQNEAQ in the germline V gene (reference sequence). CDR3 length: 17 amino acids. The DNA for the CDR3 is TGTGCCAGCAGCCATGGTGAGTTCGGACAGGGGGTAGAAAAACTGTTTTTT. This encodes CASSHGEFGQGVEKLFF.

This clone was counted once. J is TRBJ2-1 and V is TRBV4-1; no definite D call. CDR1 and CDR2 from the germline V gene are MGHRA and YSYEKL. The CDR3 has 17 amino acids. Trimming removed 1 base at V and 8 bases at J, with 21 bases between. In DNA form, the CDR3 reads TGCGCCAGCAGCCAAGGCCGGGCTACTCCCCTAATCGATGAGCAGTTCTTC. This encodes CASSQGRATPLIDEQFF.

The gene calls are TRBV30 and TRBJ2-2, with 9 bases lining up with TRBD1. The CDR3 extends over 15 amino acids. V was clipped by 3 bases and J by 2 bases; unmatched bases: 4. The V gene's germline CDR1 is GTSNPN and CDR2 SVGIG (reference sequence). CDR3 sequence (DNA): TGTGCCTGGAGCCGGGACAGGGTAAACACCGGGGAGCTGTTTTTT. As protein: CAWSRDRVNTGELFF. The full variable domain, its missing parts supplied by reference TRBV30 and TRBJ2-2, is SQTIHQWPATLVQPVGSPLSLECTVEGTSNPNLYWYRQAAGRGLQLLFYSVGIGQISSEVPQNLSASRPQDRQFILSSKKLLLSDSGFYLCAWSRDRVNTGELFFGEGSRLTVL.

This chain uses TRBV19 with TRBJ2-1; D possibly corresponds to TRBD2 (5 bases). Germline CDR1 and CDR2: LNHDA and SQIVND (reference sequence). V shed 5 bases and J shed 2 bases, with 7 bases lying between them. This CDR3 region has 13 residues. The CDR3 nucleotides read TGTGCCAGTAGTGCCGGGGCCTACAATGAGCAGTTCTTC. This sequence encodes CASSAGAYNEQFF.

The chain uses TRBV14 and TRBJ2-1; 11 bases agree with TRBD2. This CDR3 comprises 16 residues. V lost 5 bases to trimming and J lost 4 bases; unmatched junction nucleotides: 7. Germline V gene lookup returns CDR1 SGHDN and CDR2 FVKESK. CDR3 protein: CASSDPGLAEYNEQFF. Written as DNA, the CDR3 is TGTGCCAGCAGCGATCCGGGACTAGCGGAATACAATGAGCAGTTCTTC.

Details on this clone: This sample includes further DNA sequences coding for the same CDR3. The V and J genes are TRBV20-1 and TRBJ2-1; TRBD2 might be the D (5 bases). Trimming took off 6 bases at V and 7 bases at J, with 10 bases between the two ends. Germline V gene lookup returns CDR1 DFQATT and CDR2 SNEGSKA (reference sequence). The CDR3 extends over 11 amino acids. The chain's CDR3 is CSAPRGNEQFF. CDR3 bases: TGCAGTGCGCCTCGCGGGAATGAGCAGTTCTTC.

This clone was seen once. This chain links TRBV28 with TRBJ1-1, with 9 positions matching TRBD1. Trimming took 3 bases from V and 0 from J; bases not matched to a gene: 2. Germline CDR1 reads MDHEN; CDR2 reads SYDVKM. The CDR3 is made up of 15 amino acids. The CDR3 protein is CASSFGTGMNTEAFF. CDR3 in DNA: TGTGCCAGCAGTTTCGGGACAGGGATGAACACTGAAGCTTTCTTT.

This sequence joins TRBV7-2 and TRBJ2-7; the D call may be TRBD1 or TRBD2 (5 bases each). V lost 5 bases to trimming and J lost 4 bases, with 15 bases between them. Per the germline V gene, CDR1 is SGHTA and CDR2 is FQGNSA. The CDR3 has 14 amino acids. CDR3 sequence reads: CASSRKGPLYEQYF. The CDR3 DNA reads as TGTGCCAGCAGCCGAAAGGGACCGCTGTACGAGCAGTACTTC.

This chain links TRBV6-4 with TRBJ1-2, with D possibly TRBD1 on 6 matching bases. CDR3 length: 11 residues. The germline gives CDR1 MRHNA, CDR2 SNTAGT. Trimming stripped 6 bases from V and 8 bases from J, with 10 bases between. CDR3 bases: TGTGCCAGCAGCAACAGGGCCGGCTACACCTTC. Its translation is CASSNRAGYTF.

This clone was recorded a few times. V is TRBV19 and J is TRBJ1-5, with no clear D. This CDR3 contains 13 residues. The V end was cut by 10 bases, the J end by 2 bases, with 12 bases between. The germline gives CDR1 LNHDA, CDR2 SQIVND (reference sequence). The DNA of the CDR3 is TGTGCCACCTCTTCCCAGGGCAATCAGCCCCAGCATTTT. It codes for CATSSQGNQPQHF.

The chain links TRBV29-1 to TRBJ1-2; the D is unclear. Germline V gives CDR1 SQVTM, CDR2 ANQGSEA. Trimming pared 4 bases from V and 3 bases from J, leaving 18 bases between. This CDR3 is 15 amino acids long. The CDR3 reads CSVVSAGPMYYGYTF. For the CDR3, the DNA is TGCAGCGTTGTTTCGGCAGGTCCCATGTACTATGGCTACACCTTC.

This clone was recorded once. V gene TRBV6-6 combines with J gene TRBJ1-1, with 7 bases aligning to TRBD1. With V trimmed by 6 bases and J by 3 bases, 4 bases remained unmatched. This CDR3 comprises 13 residues. Germline V lookup: CDR1 MNHNY, CDR2 SVGAGI (reference sequence). CDR3 protein: CASSQGEDTEAFF. The CDR3 DNA follows: TGTGCCAGCAGCCAGGGGGAGGACACTGAAGCTTTCTTT.

The J gene is TRBJ2-7, the V gene TRBV10-1, with D perhaps matching TRBD1 or TRBD2 (5 bases each). Trimming cost V 0 bases and J 6 bases, with 18 bases left between them. Germline assignment: CDR1 WNHNN and CDR2 SYGVQD (reference sequence). CDR3 length: 16 residues. Here the CDR3 DNA reads TGCGCCAGCAGTGAGTCAGGGACCCGATCCTTCGGCGAGCAGTACTTC. It is translated as CASSESGTRSFGEQYF.

This rearrangement joins TRBV7-2 to TRBJ2-6; D is unresolved. Germline V lookup: CDR1 SGHTA, CDR2 FQGNSA. The CDR3 is 18 residues long. V was shortened by 5 bases and J by 5 bases, with 22 bases between the two germline ends. The DNA for the CDR3 is TGTGCCAGCAGCACGCACGTGAGACGACAAAGTCGGGCCAACGTCCTGACTTTC. Translating it yields CASSTHVRRQSRANVLTF.